This TCR beta chain was sequenced in a study of T cells in Graves' hyperthyroidism and ophthalmopathy. At the level of the study: Peripheral blood was collected at initial diagnosis, before any treatment.

Findings and caveats of the study: Ophthalmopathy, as predicted by the model, came a median about seven months after the prediction.

This clonotype came up many times. The antigen is not known. Using RNA transcripts as the source, TCR beta CDR3 regions were amplified. HTBI primers were the set used in a first-round RT-PCR of the TCR CDR3. TCRdb independently ran MiXCR on the multiplex PCR reads; one entry per CDR3 protein. The table shows roughly 500,000 distinct CDR3 sequences, with under 25% occurring only once. Germline V lookup: CDR1 MDHEN, CDR2 SYDVKM. The V end was cut by 11 bases, the J end by 4 bases, with 14 bases between. The CDR3 length is 13 residues. The sequence came from a woman between 70 and 85 years old with Graves' ophthalmopathy. Sequencing used blood. This chain links TRBV28 with TRBJ1-4; no definite D call. The DNA for the CDR3 is TGTGCCGGAAGTGAGGGATTTAATGAAAAACTGTTTTTT. The encoded protein is CAGSEGFNEKLFF.